This T cell receptor (beta chain) was profiled in a study of tissue T cells after allogeneic stem cell transplantation. V lost 1 base and J 7 bases, leaving 2 bases between the germline ends. CDR3 length: 11 amino acids. Germline V CDR1 and CDR2: SGHDT, FRDEAV. Note on this clone: Germline and genes here are mouse. The read gets to within 1 residue of the CDR3 end, and the germline J gene fills in the rest.

Here immunoSEQ multiplex PCR was the method, and the copy in TCRdb shows in-frame clones only, minus some. The table has fewer than 2,500 clones, 50% to 60% seen once. Stated time point: mouse harvest day 7 after allogeneic transplant. Tail vein injection delivered 10^7 T-cell-depleted bone marrow cells and 10^6 splenic CD5+ T cells. The receptor was isolated from a female BALB/c mouse given C57BL/6 T cells with graft-versus-host disease after an allogeneic hematopoietic cell transplant. Specimen: spleen. The genes are TRBV14 and TRBJ1-4; D unresolved. CDR3 bases read: TGTGCCAGCAGTTTCCCCGAAAGATTATTT. Protein sequence: CASSFPERLF. The whole CDR3 is CASSFPERLFF.